What follows are 10 T cell receptor beta chains derived from one specimen sequenced in a study of T cell repertoires in cytomegalovirus infection. TCRdb recomputed calls from the reads with MiXCR, one row per CDR3 protein. The data contain 200,000 or so distinct CDR3 sequences, about 30% of them singletons. Sample: PBMCs. The source of these receptors is a human donor in good health (CMV status not recorded). Some clones in this sample may be carry-over from other donors' samples.

This clonotype was detected once. V usage is TRBV20-1 and J usage is TRBJ1-1, with 7 nucleotides matching TRBD1. The trim removed 0 bases at V and 4 bases at J, leaving 2 bases unmatched. CDR1 and CDR2 (germline): DFQATT, SNEGSKA (reference sequence). The CDR3 totals 13 residues. The CDR3 bases are TGCAGTGCTAGAGATCCAGGGGGCACTGAAGCTTTCTTT. Protein sequence: CSARDPGGTEAFF.

The chain recombines TRBV19 with TRBJ2-1; the D call may be TRBD1 or TRBD2 (5 bases each). The CDR3 has 13 residues. Trimming removed 5 bases from V and 9 bases from J, with 14 bases in between. Germline loops: CDR1 LNHDA, CDR2 SQIVND (reference sequence). The CDR3 nucleotides read TGTGCCAGTAGTGGGGGTAGGGTGACTGAGCAGTTCTTC. Translating it yields CASSGGRVTEQFF.

The genes are TRBV19 and TRBJ1-1, with 11 bases fitting TRBD1. The CDR3 covers 16 residues. Germline V gene sequence: CDR1 LNHDA, CDR2 SQIVND (reference sequence). J lost 6 bases, V lost 3 bases, and 9 bases had no gene match. The CDR3 loop is CASSMLPGQGVSEAFF. The CDR3 bases are TGTGCCAGTAGTATGCTACCGGGACAGGGGGTGTCTGAAGCTTTCTTT.

The table lists this clonotype with a few counts. V gene TRBV2 combines with J gene TRBJ1-6; tentative D call: TRBD1 (5 bases). Germline V gene lookup returns CDR1 SNHLY and CDR2 FYNNEI. CDR3 length equals 15 residues. Trimming left V 6 bases short and J 5 bases short, with 14 bases between. The CDR3 DNA reads TGTGCCAGCAGGCCCTCGCGAGGGGATAATTCACCCCTCCACTTT. As protein: CASRPSRGDNSPLHF.

This clonotype was observed a handful of times. The rearrangement links TRBV6-1 to TRBJ1-6; D unresolved. The V and J ends lost 7 bases and 4 bases respectively, with 14 bases between them. This CDR3 contains 15 residues. Germline CDR1 MNHNS, CDR2 SASEGT. The CDR3: CASTPGRSYNSPLHF. CDR3 DNA: TGTGCCAGCACCCCCGGCAGGTCGTATAATTCACCCCTCCACTTT.

V usage is TRBV6-6 and J usage is TRBJ2-1, with D perhaps assigned TRBD1 or TRBD2 (5 bases each). Trimming shortened V by 0 bases and J by 10 bases, and 19 bases separated the two germline ends. The CDR3 sequence is 16 residues long. Per the germline V gene, CDR1 is MNHNY and CDR2 is SVGAGI (reference sequence). The chain's CDR3 is CASSYSKGPGNIEQFF. CDR3 bases: TGTGCCAGCAGTTACTCGAAGGGGCCGGGGAATATCGAGCAGTTCTTC.

The chain carries TRBV7-2 and TRBJ2-5; possible D gene TRBD2, 7 bases. Germline lookup yields CDR1 SGHTA and CDR2 FQGNSA. The CDR3 runs to 15 residues. Between the trimmed V and J ends, which lost 2 bases and 5 bases, there was a span of 15 bases. The CDR3 coding sequence is TGTGCCAGCAGCTTAATCTCGGGGGGCGGTGAGACCCAGTACTTC. Translating it yields CASSLISGGGETQYF.

This clonotype has only a few counts. The chain links TRBV2 to TRBJ1-4, with a weak D call TRBD1 (5 bases). Germline lookup yields CDR1 SNHLY and CDR2 FYNNEI. V was cut by 8 bases and J by 6 bases, with 16 bases left in between. The CDR3 is made up of 14 amino acids. CDR3 DNA: TGTGCCAGCCATGGGGGGAATCTCCATGAAAAACTGTTTTTT. Translated, it gives CASHGGNLHEKLFF.

This rearrangement joins TRBV6-2 or TRBV6-3 to TRBJ2-1, with 7 nucleotides matching TRBD1. The germline V gene encodes CDR1 MNHEY and CDR2 SVGEGT. Losses at the gene ends were 5 bases for V and 9 bases for J; bases not matched to a gene: 7. The CDR3 runs 13 residues. The CDR3 coding sequence is TGTGCCAGCAGTACAGGGGCGGACAGTGAGCAGTTCTTC. This encodes CASSTGADSEQFF.

A few counts support this clonotype. V and J are TRBV11-2 and TRBJ2-1, with 9 bases matching TRBD2. In germline, CDR1 is SGHAT, CDR2 FQNNGV. Trimming took 3 bases from V and 0 from J; bases not matched to a gene: 0. The CDR3 runs 15 residues. CDR3 amino acids: CASSLGLASYNEQFF. CDR3 sequence (DNA): TGTGCCAGCAGCTTGGGACTAGCCTCCTACAATGAGCAGTTCTTC.